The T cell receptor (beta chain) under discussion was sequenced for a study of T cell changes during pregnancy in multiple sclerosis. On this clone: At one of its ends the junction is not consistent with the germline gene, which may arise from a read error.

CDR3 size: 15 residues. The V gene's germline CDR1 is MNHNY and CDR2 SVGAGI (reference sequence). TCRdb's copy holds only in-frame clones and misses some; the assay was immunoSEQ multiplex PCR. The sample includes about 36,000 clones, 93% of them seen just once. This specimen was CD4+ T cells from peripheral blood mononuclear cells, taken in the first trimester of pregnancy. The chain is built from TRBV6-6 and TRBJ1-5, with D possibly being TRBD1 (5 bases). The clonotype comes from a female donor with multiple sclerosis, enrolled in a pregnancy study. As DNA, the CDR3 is TGTGCCAGCACTTACGGCCAGGGTTTCAATCAGCCCCAGCATTTT. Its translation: CASTYGQGFNQPQHF.